What follows are 31 T cell receptor beta chains derived from one specimen sequenced in a study of cytomegalovirus exposure and HLA in healthy donors. Primers included in the PCR were 60 Vbeta and 13 Jbeta primers. Some clones are missing from TCRdb's copy, which holds only in-frame ones; the method was immunoSEQ multiplex PCR. The table includes about 140,000 clones, 80% detected once. Sequencing input: PBMCs. The receptor source for this set is a man aged 50 to 59 in good health and CMV-seronegative.

The chain links TRBV14 to TRBJ1-2, with D possibly matching TRBD1 (5 bases). Trimming left V 1 base short and J 10 bases short, with 16 bases between. This CDR3 has 14 amino acids. Germline CDR1 reads SGHDN; CDR2 reads FVKESK. The CDR3 sequence is CASSQVGGFSDYTF. The CDR3 DNA reads TGTGCCAGCAGCCAAGTCGGGGGGTTTAGTGACTACACCTTC.

To note about this clone: Different DNA sequences within this sample yield the same CDR3. The chain joins TRBV28 to TRBJ1-5; D is unclear. This CDR3 contains 12 residues. Per germline, CDR1 MDHEN and CDR2 SYDVKM. V was cut by 3 bases and J by 6 bases, with 6 bases left in between. CDR3 residues: CASSLPGQPQHF. In DNA form, the CDR3 reads TGTGCCAGCAGTTTGCCCGGTCAGCCCCAGCATTTT.

The CDR3 DNA follows: TGCGCCAGCAGCCAGGCACACAGCAATCAGCCCCAGCATTTT. It codes for CASSQAHSNQPQHF. V is TRBV4-1 and J is TRBJ1-5; no clear D. V was cut by 3 bases and J by 1 base, with 7 bases left in between. Germline CDR1 and CDR2: MGHRA and YSYEKL. There are 14 residues in the CDR3.

This chain links TRBV19 with TRBJ1-4, with D unresolved. Germline assignment: CDR1 LNHDA and CDR2 SQIVND (reference sequence). The CDR3 runs to 15 residues. V gave up 5 bases and J gave up 1 base, with 11 bases separating them. CDR3 sequence reads: CASSLQTKTNEKLFF. CDR3 in DNA: TGTGCCAGTAGTTTACAGACAAAAACTAATGAAAAACTGTTTTTT.

The chain couples TRBV7-3 to TRBJ2-6, with D maybe TRBD2 (7 bases). V lost 4 bases and J lost 2, with 12 bases in between. This CDR3 has 16 residues. Germline assignment: CDR1 SGHTA and CDR2 FQGTGA. DNA for the CDR3: TGTGCCAGCAGCTCGAGGGGGAGGGCTGGGGCCAACGTCCTGACTTTC. Its protein is CASSSRGRAGANVLTF. Full variable domain (missing parts from reference TRBV7-3 and TRBJ2-6): GAGVSQTPSNKVTEKGKYVELRCDPISGHTALYWYRQSLGQGPEFLIYFQGTGAADDSGLPNDRFFAVRPEGSVSTLKIQRTERGDSAVYLCASSSRGRAGANVLTFGAGSRLTVL.

CDR3 nucleotides: TGTGCCAGCAGCCAAGTCTCGGGGGACACTGAAGCTTTCTTT. Its translation: CASSQVSGDTEAFF. The chain combines TRBV4-2 with TRBJ1-1; TRBD1 might be the D (5 bases). Trimming cost V 1 base and J 3 bases, with 9 bases left between them. This CDR3 has 14 residues. Germline V CDR1 and CDR2: LGHNA, YNFKEQ.

V gene TRBV28 combines with J gene TRBJ1-5, with D perhaps matching TRBD1 (6 bases). In germline, CDR1 is MDHEN, CDR2 SYDVKM. CDR3 length: 13 residues. V was cut by 11 bases and J by 2 bases, with 13 bases left in between. CDR3 in amino acids: CAAQGLGNQPQHF. DNA for the CDR3: TGTGCCGCCCAGGGGCTTGGCAATCAGCCCCAGCATTTT.

V is TRBV11-3 and J is TRBJ2-5; 11 nucleotides line up with TRBD2. The V gene's germline CDR1 is SGHNT and CDR2 YENEEA. CDR3 length equals 15 residues. V lost 3 bases, J lost 2 bases, and 2 bases stayed unmatched. CDR3 residues: CASSFASGGQETQYF. The CDR3 DNA sequence: TGTGCCAGCAGCTTCGCTAGCGGGGGGCAAGAGACCCAGTACTTC.

The chain links TRBV9 to TRBJ1-2; D perhaps matches TRBD1 (6 bases). Germline values: CDR1 SGDLS, CDR2 YYNGEE. V lost 4 bases and J 0 bases, leaving 16 bases between the germline ends. The CDR3 extends over 16 amino acids. CDR3: CASSQTVGASNYGYTF. CDR3 nucleotide sequence: TGTGCCAGCAGCCAAACAGTGGGGGCCTCTAACTATGGCTACACCTTC.

J is TRBJ1-1 and V is TRBV7-9; 10 positions agree with TRBD1. This CDR3 has 15 amino acids. V lost 1 base, J lost 4 bases, and 3 bases stayed unmatched. CDR1 is SEHNR, CDR2 FQNEAQ, per germline (reference sequence). The CDR3 region has the DNA TGTGCCAGCAGCTTAGGACAGGGGGCGAGCACTGAAGCTTTCTTT. Its protein product is CASSLGQGASTEAFF.

DNA for the CDR3: TGTGCCAGCAGCCAGGACAGGGCCTATGGCTACACCTTC. Its translation: CASSQDRAYGYTF. The V and J genes are TRBV7-8 and TRBJ1-2; 8 nucleotides match TRBD1. Per the germline V gene, CDR1 is SGHVS and CDR2 is FQNEAQ. The V gene end was trimmed by 5 bases and the J gene end by 4 bases; junction bases not matched to a gene: 3. The length of the CDR3 is 13 residues.

The chain combines TRBV6-5 with TRBJ1-1; 9 bases fit TRBD1. V shed 4 bases and J 2 bases; nucleotides not matched to a gene: 5. This CDR3 has 15 residues. The germline gives CDR1 MNHEY, CDR2 SVGAGI. CDR3 nucleotides: TGTGCCAGCAGTTTCCGGGACAGGGCCAACACTGAAGCTTTCTTT. It specifies CASSFRDRANTEAFF.

The chain has TRBV7-9 and TRBJ2-1; no firm D call. The CDR3 is made up of 13 amino acids. Trimming took off 2 bases at V and 8 bases at J, with 10 bases between the two ends. Germline V lookup: CDR1 SEHNR, CDR2 FQNEAQ (reference sequence). The CDR3 sequence: CASSLFGSDEQFF. CDR3 nucleotide sequence: TGTGCCAGCAGCTTATTCGGGTCAGATGAGCAGTTCTTC.

This sequence joins TRBV5-6 and TRBJ2-2; D is ambiguous. The CDR3 is 15 amino acids. Trimming left V 2 bases short and J 2 bases short, with 10 bases between. CDR1 and CDR2 from the germline V gene are SGHDT and YYEEEE. In DNA, the CDR3 is TGTGCCAGCAGCTTTGGGCATACTAACACCGGGGAGCTGTTTTTT. Amino acid sequence: CASSFGHTNTGELFF.

The chain employs TRBV5-1 and TRBJ2-5, with TRBD2 identical over 8 bases. Germline V gives CDR1 SGHRS, CDR2 YFSETQ. The CDR3 covers 16 residues. The V and J ends lost 6 bases and 1 base, in that order; junction bases with no gene match: 11. The CDR3 DNA is TGCGCCAGCACCACCTCCCCGGGGGGGCCCCAAGAGACCCAGTACTTC. Protein product: CASTTSPGGPQETQYF.

The chain links TRBV5-4 to TRBJ1-1; 8 nucleotides line up with TRBD1. In germline, CDR1 is SGHNT, CDR2 YYREEE (reference sequence). J was trimmed by 4 bases and V by 0 bases; bases with no gene match: 2. This CDR3 is 14 amino acids long. The CDR3 DNA sequence: TGTGCCAGCAGCTTGGACAGGGGGGCCACTGAAGCTTTCTTT. It translates to CASSLDRGATEAFF.

The chain joins TRBV30 to TRBJ1-1, with 9 positions matching TRBD1. CDR1 GTSNPN and CDR2 SVGIG come from the germline V gene (reference sequence). V dropped 3 bases and J dropped 12; count of bases not matched to a gene: 11. The CDR3 is made up of 13 amino acids. The CDR3 DNA follows: TGTGCCTGGAGCCCGACAGGGGGATTGGGGTCTTTCTTT. This translates into CAWSPTGGLGSFF.

The chain has TRBV9 and TRBJ2-1; TRBD1 matches 7 bases. The junction had 9 bases not matched to a gene; V was cut back by 4 bases and J by 5 bases. CDR1 is SGDLS and CDR2 is YYNGEE in the germline V gene. This CDR3 has 15 residues. The CDR3 DNA reads TGTGCCAGCAGCCCACGACAGGGCACAAACAATGAGCAGTTCTTC. Translation: CASSPRQGTNNEQFF.

The CDR3 DNA reads TGTGCCAGCAGCTTGTATGGTCCGACAGGGACTGGCTACACCTTC. It is translated as CASSLYGPTGTGYTF. This sequence joins TRBV5-6 and TRBJ1-2; the match to TRBD1 covers 7 bases. V lost 1 base, J lost 7 bases, and 10 bases stayed unmatched. The germline gives CDR1 SGHDT, CDR2 YYEEEE. This CDR3 region has 15 residues.

The chain employs TRBV19 and TRBJ1-1, with D uncertain. In germline, CDR1 is LNHDA, CDR2 SQIVND (reference sequence). The CDR3 loop spans 12 amino acids. Trimming pared 8 bases from V and 5 bases from J, leaving 12 bases between. The CDR3 region has the DNA TGTGCCAGTGGCACCCCCACGACTGAAGCTTTCTTT. Translating it yields CASGTPTTEAFF. Filled out from reference TRBV19 and TRBJ1-1, the complete variable domain reads DGGITQSPKYLFRKEGQNVTLSCEQNLNHDAMYWYRQDPGQGLRLIYYSQIVNDFQKGDIAEGYSVSREKKESFPLTVTSAQKNPTAFYLCASGTPTTEAFFGQGTRLTVV.

This clone came up once. The chain carries TRBV5-1 and TRBJ2-7; maybe TRBD1 (6 bases). CDR3 size: 16 residues. CDR1 is SGHRS, CDR2 YFSETQ, per germline. V was trimmed by 0 bases and J by 6 bases, leaving 19 bases between them. The CDR3 loop is CASSLGSGQGPSEQYF. In nucleotides, the CDR3 is TGCGCCAGCAGCTTGGGGTCGGGCCAGGGGCCGTCCGAGCAGTACTTC. The variable domain in full, completed from reference TRBV5-1 and TRBJ2-7, reads KAGVTQTPRYLIKTRGQQVTLSCSPISGHRSVSWYQQTPGQGLQFLFEYFSETQRNKGNFPGRFSGRQFSNSRSEMNVSTLELGDSALYLCASSLGSGQGPSEQYFGPGTRLTVT.

V is TRBV30 and J is TRBJ2-5; D is undetermined. This CDR3 has 13 residues. Trimming cost V 0 bases and J 7 bases, with 12 bases left between them. CDR1 GTSNPN and CDR2 SVGIG come from the germline V gene (reference sequence). Here the CDR3 reads CAWSVVHPGTQYF. DNA of the CDR3: TGTGCCTGGAGTGTAGTACACCCAGGGACCCAGTACTTC.

The V and J genes are TRBV7-2 and TRBJ1-1; no reliable D call. The CDR3 runs to 12 residues. Trimming left V 6 bases short and J 3 bases short, with 8 bases between. Germline V CDR1 and CDR2: SGHTA, FQGNSA. This CDR3 is CASSSLDTEAFF. Here the CDR3 DNA reads TGTGCCAGCAGTTCACTGGACACTGAAGCTTTCTTT.

This clone turned up a few times. The chain employs TRBV2 and TRBJ1-2; 7 bases align to TRBD1. Germline V gene sequence: CDR1 SNHLY, CDR2 FYNNEI. The CDR3 contains 14 residues. Trimming at V came to 3 bases and at J to 6 bases, leaving 7 bases not matched to a gene. The CDR3 sequence is CASSEVRQGNGYTF. The CDR3 coding sequence is TGTGCCAGCAGTGAGGTTCGACAGGGAAATGGCTACACCTTC. The complete variable domain, with remaining parts taken from reference TRBV2 and TRBJ1-2, reads EPEVTQTPSHQVTQMGQEVILRCVPISNHLYFYWYRQILGQKVEFLVSFYNNEISEKSEIFDDQFSVERPDGSNFTLKIRSTKLEDSAMYFCASSEVRQGNGYTFGSGTRLTVV.

The J gene is TRBJ2-3, the V gene TRBV5-1, with 14 nucleotides matching TRBD2. Trimming at V came to 8 bases and at J to 5 bases, leaving 4 bases not matched to a gene. Per the germline V gene, CDR1 is SGHRS and CDR2 is YFSETQ. The CDR3 covers 14 residues. The CDR3 here is CASVGLAGVDTQYF. The CDR3 DNA sequence: TGCGCCAGTGTGGGACTAGCGGGGGTAGATACGCAGTATTTT.

Points on this clone: Other DNA sequences from this sample encode an identical CDR3 as well. The chain has TRBV18 and TRBJ1-1; D is unclear. The germline V gene encodes CDR1 KGHSH and CDR2 LQKENI. The CDR3 consists of 13 residues. Between the trimmed V and J ends, which lost 5 bases and 0 bases, there was a span of 7 bases. CDR3 region: CASSSTVNTEAFF. CDR3 DNA: TGTGCCAGCTCATCAACAGTGAACACTGAAGCTTTCTTT.

The chain is built from TRBV6-1 and TRBJ1-1; 8 bases fit TRBD1. J gave up 5 bases and V 4 bases, and 15 bases lay outside the gene matches. This CDR3 has 17 amino acids. The germline CDR1 and CDR2 sequences are MNHNS and SASEGT. The CDR3 sequence: CASSGPGTGVGETEAFF. The CDR3 DNA is TGTGCCAGCAGTGGGCCTGGGACAGGAGTCGGGGAAACTGAAGCTTTCTTT.

This clone has only a few counts. V usage is TRBV19 and J usage is TRBJ1-1, with D uncertain. CDR3 length: 14 residues. CDR1 is LNHDA, CDR2 SQIVND, per germline (reference sequence). Between the trimmed V and J ends, which lost 3 bases and 0 bases, there was a span of 8 bases. Here the CDR3 DNA reads TGTGCCAGTAGTATTTCCAAATTGAACACTGAAGCTTTCTTT. Translated, it gives CASSISKLNTEAFF.

The CDR3 here is CASSLSSGGGQETQYF. CDR3 coding DNA: TGTGCCAGCAGTTTATCTAGCGGGGGGGGCCAAGAGACCCAGTACTTC. V is TRBV28 and J is TRBJ2-5; 12 bases map to TRBD2. CDR3 length equals 16 residues. Germline values: CDR1 MDHEN, CDR2 SYDVKM. Unmatched junction bases numbered 1, after V lost 1 base and J lost 1 base.

The genes are TRBV4-2 and TRBJ2-1; TRBD2 matches 8 bases. This CDR3 is built from 16 residues. After removal of 4 bases from V and 0 bases from J, the junction contained 5 bases not matched to a gene. The germline CDR1 and CDR2 sequences are LGHNA and YNFKEQ. This chain's CDR3 is CASSLHGGASYNEQFF. The CDR3 nucleotides are TGTGCCAGCAGCCTCCACGGGGGGGCCTCCTACAATGAGCAGTTCTTC.

In this sample, this clone turned up once. The genes are TRBV5-1 and TRBJ2-3; 10 nucleotides agree with TRBD1. The CDR3 is made up of 17 amino acids. Germline V gives CDR1 SGHRS, CDR2 YFSETQ. J lost 0 bases, V lost 4 bases, and 8 bases had no gene match. CDR3 sequence: CASSLGGQGISTDTQYF. The CDR3 DNA reads TGCGCCAGCAGCCTGGGGGGACAGGGGATCAGCACAGATACGCAGTATTTT. The full variable domain, in which reference TRBV5-1 and TRBJ2-3 provide the parts outside the CDR3, is KAGVTQTPRYLIKTRGQQVTLSCSPISGHRSVSWYQQTPGQGLQFLFEYFSETQRNKGNFPGRFSGRQFSNSRSEMNVSTLELGDSALYLCASSLGGQGISTDTQYFGPGTRLTVL.